The rows below give T cell receptor beta chains drawn from one sample of a study of beta chain features in type 1 diabetes. Using immunoSEQ multiplex PCR, the repertoire was profiled, and TCRdb retains in-frame clones only, with some absent. The sample records around 140,000 clones, 10% being singletons. Sequenced sample: naive CD4+ T cells from blood. Every receptor here comes from a man aged 18 to 35 in good health. Each CDR3 is given with its conserved first and last residue. A D gene is named only where the DNA matches it firmly. For some rows the clone size is stated as once, few or many, or as a class when expanded; others skip it.

D: NA; size: NA; J: TRBJ1-5; V: TRBV5-1; CDR3: CASSWDTNQPQHF; DNA: TGCGCCAGCAGCTGGGACACCAATCAGCCCCAGCATTTT
D: TRBD2; size: NA; J: TRBJ2-5; V: TRBV7-2; CDR3: CASSSGLGETQYF; DNA: TGTGCCAGCAGCTCAGGACTAGGAGAGACCCAGTACTTC
D: NA; size: NA; J: TRBJ1-5; V: TRBV6-5; CDR3: CATGQPNQPQHF; DNA: TGTGCCACCGGACAGCCTAATCAGCCCCAGCATTTT
D: TRBD1; size: NA; J: TRBJ2-4; V: TRBV19; CDR3: CASKGQSLAKNIQYF; DNA: TGTGCCAGTAAGGGACAGAGCCTAGCCAAAAACATTCAGTACTTC
D: NA; size: few; J: TRBJ2-7; V: TRBV5-6; CDR3: CASSLVRTGEQYF; DNA: TGTGCCAGCAGCTTGGTTCGGACTGGCGAGCAGTACTTC
D: NA; size: few; J: TRBJ1-5; V: TRBV21-1; CDR3: CASSKEGQGVSQPQHF; DNA: TGTGCCAGCAGCAAAGAGGGACAGGGCGTTAGTCAGCCCCAGCATTTT
D: NA; size: many; J: TRBJ2-5; V: TRBV30; CDR3: CAWSSETQYF; DNA: TGTGCCTGGAGTAGCGAGACCCAGTACTTC
D: NA; size: NA; J: TRBJ2-5; V: TRBV7-2; CDR3: CASSLWARTQYF; DNA: TGTGCCAGCAGCTTATGGGCGCGGACCCAGTACTTC
D: NA; size: few; J: TRBJ1-6; V: TRBV7-2; CDR3: CASSEQNSPLHF; DNA: TGTGCCAGCAGCGAACAAAATTCACCCCTCCACTTT
D: TRBD2; size: few; J: TRBJ2-7; V: TRBV7-2; CDR3: CASRYGGDAYEQYF; DNA: TGTGCCAGCAGATATGGGGGGGACGCCTACGAGCAGTACTTC
D: NA; size: NA; J: TRBJ1-2; V: TRBV28; CDR3: CASSLSGEGYTF; DNA: TGTGCCAGCAGTTTGTCAGGGGAAGGCTACACCTTC
D: NA; size: many; J: TRBJ2-7; V: TRBV6-6; CDR3: CASSLGGEQYF; DNA: TGTGCCAGCAGTCTAGGGGGAGAGCAGTACTTC
D: NA; size: few; J: TRBJ2-1; V: TRBV28; CDR3: CASSLLVAAYNEQFF; DNA: TGTGCCAGCAGTTTATTGGTGGCAGCCTACAATGAGCAGTTCTTC
D: NA; size: NA; J: TRBJ2-2; V: TRBV6-1; CDR3: CASSDGAPGELFF; DNA: TGTGCCAGCAGTGATGGGGCTCCCGGGGAGCTGTTTTTT
D: TRBD1; size: NA; J: TRBJ1-3; V: TRBV28; CDR3: CASSLRGQSLAGNTIYF; DNA: TGTGCCAGCAGCCTCCGGGGACAGAGCTTAGCTGGAAACACCATATATTTT
D: TRBD1; size: few; J: TRBJ1-2; V: TRBV5-4; CDR3: CASSLIGTANYGYTF; DNA: TGTGCCAGCAGCTTAATAGGGACAGCTAACTATGGCTACACCTTC
D: TRBD2; size: NA; J: TRBJ2-1; V: TRBV7-3; CDR3: CASSWGLAGYNEQFF; DNA: TGTGCCAGCAGCTGGGGACTAGCGGGGTACAATGAGCAGTTCTTC
D: TRBD2; size: NA; J: TRBJ2-2; V: TRBV5-5; CDR3: CASRTAGGNTGELFF; DNA: TGTGCCAGCAGGACCGCGGGGGGTAACACCGGGGAGCTGTTTTTT
D: NA; size: NA; J: TRBJ2-7; V: TRBV5-1; CDR3: CASSPGTNVYEQYF; DNA: TGCGCCAGCAGCCCGGGGACAAACGTCTACGAGCAGTACTTC
D: NA; size: few; J: TRBJ2-7; V: TRBV5-1; CDR3: CASRFGQLAYEQYF; DNA: TGCGCCAGCCGCTTCGGACAGCTTGCCTACGAGCAGTACTTC
D: TRBD1; size: many; J: TRBJ1-5; V: TRBV16; CDR3: CASSQEGQGNQPQHF; DNA: TGTGCCAGCAGCCAAGAGGGACAGGGCAATCAGCCCCAGCATTTT
D: NA; size: few; J: TRBJ1-2; V: TRBV7-9; CDR3: CASSTRTGNYGYTF; DNA: TGTGCCAGCAGCACCCGAACAGGGAACTATGGCTACACCTTC
D: TRBD1; size: NA; J: TRBJ2-7; V: TRBV18; CDR3: CASLGQGPAYEQYF; DNA: TGTGCCAGCTTGGGACAGGGGCCCGCCTACGAGCAGTACTTC
D: TRBD1; size: many; J: TRBJ2-7; V: TRBV7-9; CDR3: CASSIGQGVGYEQYF; DNA: TGTGCCAGCAGCATCGGACAGGGGGTGGGCTACGAGCAGTACTTC
D: NA; size: few; J: TRBJ2-3; V: TRBV9; CDR3: CASSVPGVDTQYF; DNA: TGTGCCAGCAGCGTCCCAGGGGTGGATACGCAGTATTTT
D: TRBD1; size: few; J: TRBJ2-7; V: TRBV19; CDR3: CASSIVPDRSYEQYF; DNA: TGTGCCAGTAGTATAGTCCCGGACAGGTCCTACGAGCAGTACTTC
D: NA; size: few; J: TRBJ1-2; V: TRBV6-1; CDR3: CASSEGGGYGYTF; DNA: TGTGCCAGCAGTGAAGGGGGCGGATATGGCTACACCTTC
D: TRBD2; size: NA; J: TRBJ2-1; V: TRBV10-3; CDR3: CASSRDYPYNEQFF; DNA: TGTGCCTCCAGCCGGGACTACCCCTACAATGAGCAGTTCTTC
D: TRBD1; size: NA; J: TRBJ2-7; V: TRBV9; CDR3: CASSRQGVRSYEQYF; DNA: TGTGCCAGCAGCCGACAGGGGGTGAGGTCCTACGAGCAGTACTTC
D: NA; size: few; J: TRBJ1-4; V: TRBV4-2; CDR3: CASSQAGTGLNEKLFF; DNA: TGTGCCAGCAGCCAGGCTGGAACAGGGCTGAATGAAAAACTGTTTTTT
D: TRBD1; size: NA; J: TRBJ1-4; V: TRBV30; CDR3: CAWGEGQGFEKLFF; DNA: TGTGCCTGGGGGGAGGGACAGGGGTTTGAAAAACTGTTTTTT
D: TRBD1; size: few; J: TRBJ2-2; V: TRBV2; CDR3: CASSEQLTGVTGELFF; DNA: TGTGCCAGCAGTGAGCAATTGACAGGGGTTACCGGGGAGCTGTTTTTT
D: NA; size: few; J: TRBJ2-5; V: TRBV7-7; CDR3: CASSLAVHQETQYF; DNA: TGTGCCAGCAGCTTAGCTGTCCATCAAGAGACCCAGTACTTC
D: TRBD1; size: many; J: TRBJ2-6; V: TRBV7-9; CDR3: CASSPGQVPSGANVLTF; DNA: TGTGCCAGCAGCCCTGGACAGGTGCCCTCTGGGGCCAACGTCCTGACTTTC
D: TRBD2; size: NA; J: TRBJ2-7; V: TRBV18; CDR3: CASSPLRGSSYEQYF; DNA: TGTGCCAGCTCACCGTTGCGGGGGAGCTCCTACGAGCAGTACTTC
D: NA; size: many; J: TRBJ2-5; V: TRBV18; CDR3: CASSPSGSAIQETQYF; DNA: TGTGCCAGCTCACCATCTGGCAGCGCTATCCAAGAGACCCAGTACTTC
D: TRBD2; size: NA; J: TRBJ2-2; V: TRBV2; CDR3: CASSDERGGTGELFF; DNA: TGTGCCAGCAGTGATGAGCGGGGGGGCACCGGGGAGCTGTTTTTT
D: TRBD1; size: NA; J: TRBJ2-5; V: TRBV15; CDR3: CATSKLQGRETQYF; DNA: TGTGCCACCAGCAAGCTACAGGGGAGAGAGACCCAGTACTTC
D: TRBD2; size: few; J: TRBJ2-7; V: TRBV2; CDR3: CASSEASGGVYEQYF; DNA: TGTGCCAGCAGTGAAGCTAGCGGGGGGGTCTACGAGCAGTACTTC
D: TRBD2; size: NA; J: TRBJ2-7; V: TRBV6-6; CDR3: CASSYLSGGSYEQYF; DNA: TGTGCCAGCAGTTACCTTAGCGGGGGCTCCTACGAGCAGTACTTC
D: NA; size: NA; J: TRBJ2-3; V: TRBV15; CDR3: CATSREVSADTQYF; DNA: TGTGCCACCAGCAGAGAAGTTAGCGCGGATACGCAGTATTTT
D: NA; size: NA; J: TRBJ1-6; V: TRBV30; CDR3: CAWWSERRSSYNSPLHF; DNA: TGTGCCTGGTGGAGTGAGCGTCGGAGCTCCTATAATTCACCCCTCCACTTT
D: NA; size: few; J: TRBJ2-7; V: TRBV7-2; CDR3: CASSQDLGKGQDEQYF; DNA: TGTGCCAGCAGCCAAGATCTCGGGAAGGGTCAGGACGAGCAGTACTTC
D: TRBD1; size: few; J: TRBJ1-2; V: TRBV19; CDR3: CASKWTGGNYGYTF; DNA: TGTGCCAGTAAGTGGACAGGGGGCAACTATGGCTACACCTTC
D: TRBD1; size: few; J: TRBJ2-1; V: TRBV5-1; CDR3: CASSGTGSSLSSYNEQFF; DNA: TGCGCCAGCAGCGGGACAGGGTCATCCCTAAGCTCCTACAATGAGCAGTTCTTC
D: NA; size: few; J: TRBJ2-7; V: TRBV10-3; CDR3: CAISEYGTTYEQYF; DNA: TGTGCCATCAGTGAGTACGGGACAACCTACGAGCAGTACTTC
D: TRBD1; size: NA; J: TRBJ1-6; V: TRBV27; CDR3: CASRSGTGVSPLHF; DNA: TGTGCCAGCAGGTCCGGGACAGGGGTCTCACCCCTCCACTTT
D: NA; size: few; J: TRBJ2-1; V: TRBV7-2; CDR3: CASSLIGQVTYNEQFF; DNA: TGTGCCAGCAGCTTAATTGGCCAGGTAACCTACAATGAGCAGTTCTTC
D: TRBD2; size: NA; J: TRBJ2-5; V: TRBV5-6; CDR3: CASSLIRSGGTRQETQYF; DNA: TGTGCCAGCAGCTTGATACGGAGCGGGGGGACACGTCAAGAGACCCAGTACTTC
D: TRBD1; size: NA; J: TRBJ2-2; V: TRBV5-1; CDR3: CASSLAGTGVTGELFF; DNA: TGCGCCAGCAGCTTGGCCGGGACAGGGGTCACCGGGGAGCTGTTTTTT
D: NA; size: NA; J: TRBJ1-1; V: TRBV7-2; CDR3: CASSSPNQGRIAFF; DNA: TGTGCCAGCAGCTCCCCCAACCAGGGTAGAATAGCTTTCTTT
D: TRBD2; size: few; J: TRBJ2-7; V: TRBV5-4; CDR3: CASRSTSGGGSYEQYF; DNA: TGTGCCAGCAGATCTACTAGCGGGGGTGGGTCCTACGAGCAGTACTTC
D: NA; size: NA; J: TRBJ1-2; V: TRBV5-1; CDR3: CASSLAPSNGYTF; DNA: TGCGCCAGCAGCTTAGCACCGAGCAATGGCTACACCTTC
D: NA; size: NA; J: TRBJ2-7; V: TRBV28; CDR3: CASGKVGSPYF; DNA: TGTGCCAGCGGAAAGGTCGGGTCCCCGTACTTC
D: NA; size: NA; J: TRBJ2-3; V: TRBV19; CDR3: CASSGYGEDTQYF; DNA: TGTGCCAGTAGTGGGTACGGGGAGGATACGCAGTATTTT
D: NA; size: many; J: TRBJ1-1; V: TRBV27; CDR3: CASMDSGLRGTEAFF; DNA: TGTGCCAGCATGGATTCGGGTTTACGGGGCACTGAAGCTTTCTTT
D: NA; size: once; J: TRBJ1-5; V: TRBV6-5; CDR3: CASSLDRSNQPQHF; DNA: TGTGCCAGTTCACTAGACCGGAGCAATCAGCCCCAGCATTTT
D: TRBD2; size: NA; J: TRBJ2-3; V: TRBV4-3; CDR3: CASSQVSGGPTDTQYF; DNA: TGCGCCAGCAGCCAAGTTAGCGGGGGCCCCACAGATACGCAGTATTTT
D: TRBD1; size: NA; J: TRBJ1-3; V: TRBV4-3; CDR3: CASSQQMDRGNTIYF; DNA: TGCGCCAGCAGCCAACAAATGGACAGGGGAAACACCATATATTTT
D: TRBD2; size: NA; J: TRBJ2-3; V: TRBV5-4; CDR3: CASWQRGGTDTQYF; DNA: TGTGCCAGCTGGCAGCGGGGGGGCACAGATACGCAGTATTTT